A single T cell receptor (beta chain) is shown here with its context. The source of the sample is a study of tumor T cells in aggressive B-cell lymphoma. Assay: immunoSEQ multiplex PCR; the TCRdb copy retains only in-frame clones and omits some. Here the sample spans 1,000 or so clones, roughly four fifths being singletons. V dropped 9 bases and J dropped 5 bases, with 20 bases sitting between them. This CDR3 has 14 amino acids. Germline lookup yields CDR1 SGHKS and CDR2 YYEKEE (reference sequence). The sequence came from an adult with diffuse large B cell lymphoma. The chain uses TRBV5-5 and TRBJ2-5; D is undetermined. Sequenced sample: tumor tissue. CDR3 amino acids: CAKLGCKTGETQYF. CDR3 coding DNA: TGTGCCAAGCTCGGGTGCAAAACCGGGGAGACCCAGTACTTC.